The TCR beta chain described here comes from a study of blood T cell repertoires in COVID-19 (dated by TCRdb to the early 2020s). Looking at the study overall: Samples covering the acute and convalescent phases of COVID-19 were provided by collaborators in the United States, Italy and Spain. The prospective study material was composed of cDNA or gDNA derived from T cells, B-cell-depleted T cells, or PBMCs. Deeply sampled blood TCRbeta repertoires from subjects exposed to, actively infected with, or recovered from COVID-19 were included in the dataset. A freely available public database, intended as a resource for researchers studying the immune response to SARS-CoV-2, is where the repertoires were released. Samples were obtained from the ongoing ImmuneRACE study (first 160 participants) and from some 1,200 subjects provided by 6 global collaborators. Nearly every sample came with metadata listing a de-identified subject ID, COVID-19 status, age in years and sex. Where available, HLA class I and class II types were taken from metadata supplied by the sample provider and were not determined by assay-based typing.

Participants in the prospective study were enrolled through a virtual design, were aged about 18 to 90 years, and lived in fewer than 30 United States geographic areas. In the prospective study, cohorts were assigned on the basis of participant-reported clinical history obtained from a screening survey and a study questionnaire. ImmuneRACE Cohort 3 recovered participants were defined by two consecutive negative NP/OP PCR tests, healthcare professional clearance, or symptom resolution. In the prospective study, mobile phlebotomists collected whole blood, serum and a nasopharyngeal or oropharyngeal swab from each participant. Participants in the prospective study had the option to provide additional blood draws and questionnaires over a 2-month period. Blood samples from the prospective study were shipped frozen or at room temperature prior to DNA extraction. Beyond this particular receptor, the publication reports: The quantity of clinical and demographic metadata differed by source and by participant and was supplied without curation.

TCRbeta CDR3 regions were amplified from genomic DNA by means of the immunoSEQ Assay, a bias-controlled multiplex PCR. The paper's processing steps were these. The number of nucleated cells in each sample was estimated from the amplification of reference gene primers within the assay. Sequence reads were collapsed and filtered to measure the absolute abundance of every unique TCRbeta CDR3 rearrangement. For each sample, productive Simpson clonality was calculated as the square root of Simpson's diversity index across productive rearrangements. The source is immuneACCESS, and TCRdb retained only in-frame sequences with V and J called. Part of the clones is not carried over; for the studies checked, unresolved V genes explain less than half of this, and the remainder is unexplained. Clonal size and the V and J genes are those of that table, whereas D and trimming came from the DNA. This sample has roughly 300,000 clones in its table, and 86% of those were observed once. About 4% of the sample rests with the top ten.

Comment on this clone: The target of this receptor is not known. No quality values exist for individual bases; no much larger clone is one base distant.

The cysteine opens and the phenylalanine closes a CDR3 of 15 amino acids. The CDR3 DNA has 45 bases and is translated from base 1. The germline V gene (reference sequence) provides CDR1 SEHNR and CDR2 FQNEAQ. After removal of 0 bases from V and 6 bases from J, the junction retains 5 bases not matched to a gene. The rearrangement combines TRBV7-9 with TRBJ2-1; the junction holds 7 bases that match TRBD2. Material: PBMCs or T cells enriched from blood (not recorded which). This sequence was found in a man between 25 and 39 years old who had recovered from COVID-19. The nucleotide sequence reads TGTGCCAGCAGCTTAGCGGCGGGAGTGAGCAATGAGCAGTTCTTC. This sequence encodes CASSLAAGVSNEQFF.